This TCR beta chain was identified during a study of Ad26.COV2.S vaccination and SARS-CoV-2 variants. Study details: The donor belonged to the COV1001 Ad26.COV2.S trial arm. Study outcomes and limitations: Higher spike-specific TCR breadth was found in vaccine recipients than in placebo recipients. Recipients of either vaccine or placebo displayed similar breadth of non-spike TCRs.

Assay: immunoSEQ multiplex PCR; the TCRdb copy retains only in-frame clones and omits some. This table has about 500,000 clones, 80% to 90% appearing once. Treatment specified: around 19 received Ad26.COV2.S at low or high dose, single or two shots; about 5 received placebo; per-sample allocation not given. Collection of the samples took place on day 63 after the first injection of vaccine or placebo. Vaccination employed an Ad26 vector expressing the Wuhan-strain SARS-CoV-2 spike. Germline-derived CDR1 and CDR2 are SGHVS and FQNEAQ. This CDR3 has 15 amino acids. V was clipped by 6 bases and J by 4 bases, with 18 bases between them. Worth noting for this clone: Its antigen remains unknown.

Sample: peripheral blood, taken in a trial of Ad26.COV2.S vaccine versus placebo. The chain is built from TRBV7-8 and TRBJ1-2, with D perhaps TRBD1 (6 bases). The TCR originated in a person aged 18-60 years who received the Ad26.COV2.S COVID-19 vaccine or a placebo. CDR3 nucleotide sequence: TGTGCCAGCAGTTTATACAGGGACAAGCCCTATGGCTACACCTTC. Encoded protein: CASSLYRDKPYGYTF.